Following are 24 T cell receptor beta chains from one sample sequenced in a study of beta chain features in type 1 diabetes. All of the isolated RNA was reverse transcribed, so expressed TCRB transcripts were sequenced. Sequencing used immunoSEQ multiplex PCR; TCRdb keeps in-frame clones, though not all of them. The table lists some 900,000 clones, about a sixth of them singletons. The sample was naive CD4+ T cells from blood. The receptors derive from a young woman in good health.

This chain links TRBV28 with TRBJ2-5; TRBD1 might be the D (6 bases). The CDR3 runs to 15 residues. CDR1 and CDR2 (germline): MDHEN, SYDVKM. The V and J ends lost 4 bases and 1 base respectively, with 13 bases between them. The CDR3 sequence: CASSSIDRFQETQYF. The CDR3 nucleotides read TGTGCCAGCAGTTCGATCGACAGGTTCCAAGAGACCCAGTACTTC.

V gene TRBV28 combines with J gene TRBJ2-5, with 8 bases lining up with TRBD2. V was pared by 4 bases and J by 5 bases, with 9 bases of the junction left unmatched. The length of the CDR3 is 15 residues. The germline V gene has CDR1 MDHEN and CDR2 SYDVKM. This chain's CDR3 is CASSSSRGAPETQYF. In DNA form, the CDR3 reads TGTGCCAGCAGTTCCTCGCGGGGGGCGCCGGAGACCCAGTACTTC.

The rearrangement joins TRBV7-8 to TRBJ2-3, with 13 nucleotides matching TRBD2. With V trimmed by 3 bases and J by 5 bases, 8 bases remained unmatched. This CDR3 has 17 amino acids. CDR1 and CDR2 (germline): SGHVS, FQNEAQ. The CDR3 DNA sequence: TGTGCCAGCAGCTTCCAACTAGCGGGAGGGCCGGAAGATACGCAGTATTTT. Its translation: CASSFQLAGGPEDTQYF.

This clone was picked up a small number of times. The genes are TRBV6-5 and TRBJ2-3, with 11 positions matching TRBD2. Germline values: CDR1 MNHEY, CDR2 SVGAGI. The CDR3 length is 12 residues. V dropped 5 bases and J dropped 14; count of bases not matched to a gene: 6. CDR3 region: CASSATSGTTYF. DNA for the CDR3: TGTGCCAGCAGTGCGACTAGCGGGACTACGTATTTT.

Remarks on this clone: The same CDR3 is also encoded by other DNA sequences in this sample. The chain couples TRBV7-2 to TRBJ2-5, with D hard to call. The germline V gene encodes CDR1 SGHTA and CDR2 FQGNSA. V lost 1 base to trimming and J lost 5 bases, with 5 bases between them. This CDR3 contains 12 residues. CDR3 region: CASSLVRETQYF. The CDR3 DNA is TGTGCCAGCAGCTTAGTCAGGGAGACCCAGTACTTC.

J is TRBJ2-3 and V is TRBV7-9, with TRBD2 identical over 8 bases. CDR1 and CDR2 from the germline V gene are SEHNR and FQNEAQ (reference sequence). This CDR3 comprises 16 residues. The junction had 11 bases not matched to a gene; V was cut back by 7 bases and J by 2 bases. CDR3 DNA: TGTGCCAGCACGCCGGGAGGGACCCTAAACACAGATACGCAGTATTTT. It is translated as CASTPGGTLNTDTQYF.

The table lists this clone with a few counts. The J gene is TRBJ2-3, the V gene TRBV15; D remains unclear. The CDR3 has 14 residues. V lost 0 bases, J lost 6 bases, and 10 bases lay in between. Germline V gives CDR1 LNHNV, CDR2 YYDKDF (reference sequence). The CDR3 region has the DNA TGTGCCACCAGCAGAGAGCCGACGGTGGATACGCAGTATTTT. Translated: CATSREPTVDTQYF.

This clone was seen a handful of times. The rearrangement links TRBV5-5 to TRBJ2-7, with unresolved D. The germline V gene has CDR1 SGHKS and CDR2 YYEKEE (reference sequence). This CDR3 is 14 amino acids long. Trimming left V 0 bases short and J 2 bases short, with 9 bases between. As DNA, the CDR3 is TGTGCCAGCAGCTTGGGCGGCCTGCCCTACGAGCAGTACTTC. Its translation is CASSLGGLPYEQYF.

This clone was counted between two and nine times. The J gene is TRBJ2-7, the V gene TRBV7-9; D is possibly TRBD2 (6 bases). The CDR3 runs 14 residues. Trimming took 5 bases from V and 5 from J, leaving 16 bases between them. Germline loops: CDR1 SEHNR, CDR2 FQNEAQ (reference sequence). Here the CDR3 DNA reads TGTGCCAGCAGCGGTCGGGGGAATTTCCACGAGCAGTACTTC. Translation: CASSGRGNFHEQYF.

Comments on this clone: Likely a read error: the CDR3 ends without its conserved phenylalanine or tryptophan. The CDR3 protein is CASSFRTGGKSDEQYL. The CDR3 nucleotides are TGTGCCAGCAGCTTTAGGACTGGCGGGAAGAGCGACGAGCAGTACCTC. The chain carries TRBV7-8 and TRBJ2-7; a weak D match, TRBD2 (6 bases). The CDR3 length is 16 residues. CDR1 and CDR2 (germline): SGHVS, FQNEAQ. Trimming stripped 3 bases from V and 5 bases from J, with 20 bases between.

This clone has more than one count but fewer than ten. This chain links TRBV18 with TRBJ1-4; weak D call: TRBD1 (5 bases). The CDR3 spans 13 residues. Germline V gene lookup returns CDR1 KGHSH and CDR2 LQKENI. The germline V and J ends were trimmed by 6 bases and 4 bases, with 9 bases remaining between them. The CDR3 sequence: CASSRGDNEKLFF. The CDR3 coding sequence is TGTGCCAGCTCTCGAGGGGATAATGAAAAACTGTTTTTT.

V and J are TRBV19 and TRBJ2-4; a possible D gene is TRBD1 (6 bases). The CDR3 length is 14 residues. Germline V gene data show CDR1 as LNHDA and CDR2 as SQIVND (reference sequence). The germline V and J ends were trimmed by 7 bases and 4 bases, with 14 bases remaining between them. In nucleotides, the CDR3 is TGTGCCAGTACCCAGGACAGAGAGAAAAACATTCAGTACTTC. Translating it yields CASTQDREKNIQYF.

The rearrangement links TRBV10-3 to TRBJ1-3, with D hard to call. The CDR3 contains 16 residues. Trimming pared 2 bases from V and 4 bases from J, leaving 15 bases between. Per germline, CDR1 ENHRY and CDR2 SYGVKD. DNA of the CDR3: TGTGCCATCAGTGAGCGTACCCAGGCGTCAGGAAACACCATATATTTT. Translated, it gives CAISERTQASGNTIYF.

This chain links TRBV7-8 with TRBJ2-1, with 10 bases matching TRBD2. The V gene's germline CDR1 is SGHVS and CDR2 FQNEAQ. The junction had 7 bases not matched to a gene; V was cut back by 2 bases and J by 0 bases. The CDR3 runs to 18 residues. This CDR3 reads CASSLRGLAVGSYNEQFF. For the CDR3, the DNA is TGTGCCAGCAGCTTAAGAGGACTAGCGGTTGGCTCCTACAATGAGCAGTTCTTC.

This clone was seen only a few times. The chain recombines TRBV27 with TRBJ2-1; 12 bases fit TRBD2. The CDR3 has 18 amino acids. Germline loops: CDR1 MNHEY, CDR2 SMNVEV (reference sequence). V was clipped by 7 bases and J by 3 bases; unmatched bases: 13. This chain's CDR3 is CASIQGPRLAGDYNEQFF. In nucleotides, the CDR3 is TGTGCCAGCATTCAAGGGCCCCGACTAGCGGGAGACTACAATGAGCAGTTCTTC.

The V gene is TRBV25-1, the J gene TRBJ2-7; D is ambiguous. From germline, CDR1 is MGHDK and CDR2 SYGVNS. This CDR3 is built from 15 residues. V lost 0 bases and J lost 1, with 10 bases in between. CDR3: CASSEYKGSSYEQYF. CDR3 DNA: TGTGCCAGCAGTGAATATAAAGGCTCATCCTACGAGCAGTACTTC.

This clone was recorded a few times. The V call is TRBV19, the J call TRBJ1-2; D gene uncertain. The CDR3 contains 12 residues. Trimming cost V 3 bases and J 7 bases, with 9 bases left between them. Germline-derived CDR1 and CDR2 are LNHDA and SQIVND (reference sequence). The CDR3: CASSIPAGGYTF. DNA for the CDR3: TGTGCCAGTAGTATCCCGGCGGGTGGCTACACCTTC.

Note on this clone: Additional DNA sequences in this sample encode the identical CDR3. This rearrangement joins TRBV7-9 to TRBJ2-7; 9 bases line up with TRBD1. Trimming at V came to 5 bases and at J to 3 bases, leaving 5 bases not matched to a gene. The germline CDR1 and CDR2 sequences are SEHNR and FQNEAQ (reference sequence). The CDR3 covers 14 residues. The CDR3 sequence is CASSEWDRVYEQYF. The DNA of the CDR3 is TGTGCCAGCAGCGAGTGGGACAGGGTCTACGAGCAGTACTTC.

This chain joins TRBV7-2 and TRBJ2-1, with TRBD1 identical over 7 bases. The CDR3 runs 15 residues. Germline CDR1 reads SGHTA; CDR2 reads FQGNSA. The ends lost 3 bases at V and 8 bases at J; junction bases unmatched: 10. The CDR3: CASSFRPGGSYEQFF. The CDR3, as DNA: TGTGCCAGCAGCTTTCGACCAGGGGGTTCGTATGAGCAGTTCTTC.

The CDR3 is CASSLPQGAGAYEQYF. CDR3 bases: TGTGCCAGCAGTTTACCCCAAGGAGCAGGGGCCTACGAGCAGTACTTC. The rearrangement joins TRBV28 to TRBJ2-7; maybe TRBD1 (6 bases). The length of the CDR3 is 16 residues. Trimming removed 2 bases from V and 2 bases from J, with 16 bases in between. CDR1 and CDR2 from the germline V gene are MDHEN and SYDVKM.

A few counts support this clone. This sequence joins TRBV2 and TRBJ2-1, with 11 bases identical to TRBD2. The CDR3 loop spans 15 amino acids. V dropped 8 bases and J dropped 7; count of bases not matched to a gene: 10. From germline, CDR1 is SNHLY and CDR2 FYNNEI. The CDR3 here is CASGGLAGSSNEQFF. The CDR3 nucleotides are TGTGCCAGCGGAGGACTAGCGGGTTCCTCGAATGAGCAGTTCTTC.

This clone was found a few times. The V call is TRBV5-1, the J call TRBJ2-2; D is unresolved. Trimming cost V 1 base and J 5 bases, with 12 bases left between them. The length of the CDR3 is 15 residues. Germline loops: CDR1 SGHRS, CDR2 YFSETQ. The CDR3 sequence: CASSLQDGPTGELFF. For the CDR3, the DNA is TGCGCCAGCAGCTTGCAAGACGGTCCGACCGGGGAGCTGTTTTTT. Looking up the rest from reference TRBV5-1 and TRBJ2-2 gives the full variable domain: KAGVTQTPRYLIKTRGQQVTLSCSPISGHRSVSWYQQTPGQGLQFLFEYFSETQRNKGNFPGRFSGRQFSNSRSEMNVSTLELGDSALYLCASSLQDGPTGELFFGEGSRLTVL.

This clone was seen more than once but under ten times. The genes are TRBV4-3 and TRBJ1-5, with D unresolved. The CDR3 covers 18 residues. With 0 bases removed from V and 7 bases from J, the gap between germline ends came to 22 bases. Per the germline V gene, CDR1 is LGHNA and CDR2 is YSLEER. For the CDR3, the DNA is TGCGCCAGCAGCCAAGATATATCCACCGGGCAAAGGAGCCAGCCCCAGCATTTT. Translation gives CASSQDISTGQRSQPQHF.

The chain links TRBV11-2 to TRBJ2-5; perhaps TRBD2 as D (5 bases). The CDR3 is 17 residues long. Per germline, CDR1 SGHAT and CDR2 FQNNGV. The V and J ends lost 5 bases and 0 bases respectively, with 19 bases between them. The CDR3 coding sequence is TGTGCCAGCAGCGGGTGGGTCGGGAATCCGTACCAAGAGACCCAGTACTTC. As protein: CASSGWVGNPYQETQYF.